The next 3 T cell receptor beta chains were all read from a single sample in a study of cytomegalovirus exposure and HLA in healthy donors. PCR involved 60 Vbeta and 13 Jbeta primers. Generated by immunoSEQ multiplex PCR, the TCRdb table keeps only in-frame clones and is missing some. The record lists about 60,000 clones, of which the ten most abundant hold roughly 8.8%. The sequencing input was PBMCs. These TCRs come from a man in his forties or fifties in good health and CMV-seropositive.

This sequence joins TRBV27 and TRBJ1-6; D not resolved. Germline CDR1 is MNHEY and CDR2 is SMNVEV (reference sequence). The CDR3 spans 16 residues. The germline V and J ends were trimmed by 5 bases and 4 bases, with 15 bases remaining between them. CDR3 loop: CASSMSSGVYNSPLHF. CDR3 in DNA: TGTGCCAGCAGTATGTCCAGCGGGGTATATAATTCACCCCTCCACTTT.

The chain joins TRBV5-1 to TRBJ1-5, with 8 bases that match TRBD1. Germline assignment: CDR1 SGHRS and CDR2 YFSETQ. With 7 bases clipped from V and 5 bases from J, the junction kept 5 bases outside the gene matches. CDR3 length equals 13 residues. CDR3 loop: CASSQGADQPQHF. The CDR3, as DNA: TGCGCCAGCTCTCAGGGGGCAGATCAGCCCCAGCATTTT.

V usage is TRBV7-9 and J usage is TRBJ1-2, with 9 bases identical to TRBD1. V lost 5 bases to trimming and J lost 6 bases; unmatched junction nucleotides: 7. The CDR3 is 14 amino acids. CDR1 and CDR2 from the germline V gene are SEHNR and FQNEAQ (reference sequence). The CDR3 sequence is CASSPRDRVDGYTF. Here the CDR3 DNA reads TGTGCCAGCAGCCCAAGGGACAGGGTCGATGGCTACACCTTC.